This TCR beta chain was identified in a study of cytomegalovirus exposure and HLA in healthy donors. Across the whole study: Samples from HLA-typed donors yielded about 85 million unique TCRs in an early data release. General study results and limits: There were a few CMV-associated chains whose specificity for CMV antigens was confirmed in vitro. When a later analysis compared HLA-associated TCR beta chains with equally common others, the HLA-associated chains turned out to be more clonally expanded and to have lower generation probabilities. The study assumed roughly uniform donor sequencing depth for presence/absence analyses.

The study ran its PCR with 60 Vbeta and 13 Jbeta primers. Sequencing was performed with immunoSEQ multiplex PCR; in TCRdb, only in-frame clones are kept and a portion is missing. The sample has 80,000 to 130,000 clones, roughly 75% seen once. The germline V gene has CDR1 SGHAT and CDR2 FQNNGV. The J segment lost 2 bases and the V segment lost 6 bases, leaving 11 bases of the junction unmatched. CDR3 length: 16 residues. Regarding this clone: Its antigen is undetermined.

The sample was PBMCs. The sequence was collected from a woman aged 18 to 35 in good health and CMV-seropositive. The rearrangement links TRBV11-2 to TRBJ2-7, with 9 bases that match TRBD2. Written as DNA, the CDR3 is TGTGCCAGCAGTCCCACGGGGGCGGGAGGGGCCTACGAGCAGTACTTC. Protein sequence: CASSPTGAGGAYEQYF.